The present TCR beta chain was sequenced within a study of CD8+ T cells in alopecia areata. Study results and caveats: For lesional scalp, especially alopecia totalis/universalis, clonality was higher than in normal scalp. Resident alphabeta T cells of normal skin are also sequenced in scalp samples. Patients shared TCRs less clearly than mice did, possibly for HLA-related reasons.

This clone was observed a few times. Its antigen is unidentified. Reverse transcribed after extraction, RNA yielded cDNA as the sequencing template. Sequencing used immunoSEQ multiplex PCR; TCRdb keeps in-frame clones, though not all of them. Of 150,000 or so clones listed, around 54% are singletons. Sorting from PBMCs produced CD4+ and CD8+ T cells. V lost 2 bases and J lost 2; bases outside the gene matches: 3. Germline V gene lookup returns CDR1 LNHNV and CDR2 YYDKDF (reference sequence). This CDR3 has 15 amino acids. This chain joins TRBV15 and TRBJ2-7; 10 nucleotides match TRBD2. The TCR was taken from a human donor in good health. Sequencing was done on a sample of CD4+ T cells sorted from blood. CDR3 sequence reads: CATSRSSGGPYEQYF. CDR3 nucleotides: TGTGCCACCAGCAGAAGTAGCGGGGGGCCCTACGAGCAGTACTTC.